Detailed here is one T cell receptor beta chain. J lost 4 bases, V lost 4 bases, and 7 bases had no gene match. Germline V gene data show CDR1 as SGHRS and CDR2 as YFSETQ. The CDR3 is 14 amino acids. The sample belongs to a study of blood T cell repertoires in COVID-19. Study overall: PBMCs, B-cell-depleted T cells, or T cells were the source of the cDNA or gDNA that made up the material.

Per the study methods: For nucleated cells, counts were estimated from reference gene primer amplification. Produced via immunoSEQ multiplex PCR; TCRdb's table is partial and in-frame only. V and J calls plus clone size are reproduced from that table; the DNA served to infer D and trimming. The profile shows approximately 210,000 clones, almost 85% of them singletons. The chain combines TRBV5-1 with TRBJ1-2, with 7 bases identical to TRBD1. Sequencing was carried out using peripheral blood. This sequence originates from a woman aged 45-59 years with active or convalescent COVID-19. DNA for the CDR3: TGCGCCAGCAGCCTGACAGGGTTTATCTATGGCTACACCTTC. Translating it yields CASSLTGFIYGYTF.